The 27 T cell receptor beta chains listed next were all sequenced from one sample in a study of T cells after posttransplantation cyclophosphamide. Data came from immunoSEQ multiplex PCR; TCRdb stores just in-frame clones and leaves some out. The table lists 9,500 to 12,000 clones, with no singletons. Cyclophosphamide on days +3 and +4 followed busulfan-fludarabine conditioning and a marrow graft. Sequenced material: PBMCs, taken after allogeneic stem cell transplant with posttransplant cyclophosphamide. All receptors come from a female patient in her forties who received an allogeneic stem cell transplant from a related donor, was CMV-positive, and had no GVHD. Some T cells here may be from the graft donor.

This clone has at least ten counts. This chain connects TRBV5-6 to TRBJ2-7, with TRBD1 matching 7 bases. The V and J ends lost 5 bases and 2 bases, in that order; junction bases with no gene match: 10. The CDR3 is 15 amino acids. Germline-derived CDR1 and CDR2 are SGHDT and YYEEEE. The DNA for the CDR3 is TGTGCCAGCAGAAATGACAGGGAAAGGGCCTACGAGCAGTACTTC. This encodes CASRNDRERAYEQYF.

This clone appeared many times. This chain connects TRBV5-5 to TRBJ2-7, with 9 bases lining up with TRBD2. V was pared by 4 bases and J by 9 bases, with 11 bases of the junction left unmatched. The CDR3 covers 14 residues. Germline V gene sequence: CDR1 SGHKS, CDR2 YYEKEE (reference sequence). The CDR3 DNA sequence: TGTGCCAGCAGCGTGGGACTAGCTGCATCATGGCAGTACTTC. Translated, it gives CASSVGLAASWQYF.

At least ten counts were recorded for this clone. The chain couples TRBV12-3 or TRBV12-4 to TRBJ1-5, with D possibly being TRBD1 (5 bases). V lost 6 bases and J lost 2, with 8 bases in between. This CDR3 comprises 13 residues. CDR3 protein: CASSRDRNQPQHF. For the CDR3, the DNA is TGTGCCAGCAGCAGGGATCGCAATCAGCCCCAGCATTTT.

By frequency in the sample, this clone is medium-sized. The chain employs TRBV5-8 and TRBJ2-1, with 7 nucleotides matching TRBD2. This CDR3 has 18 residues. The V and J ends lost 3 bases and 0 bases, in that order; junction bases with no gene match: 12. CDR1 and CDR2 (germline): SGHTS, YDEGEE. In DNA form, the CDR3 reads TGTGCCAGCAGCTACGGGACTACCGAGGGTGTCTCCTACAATGAGCAGTTCTTC. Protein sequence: CASSYGTTEGVSYNEQFF.

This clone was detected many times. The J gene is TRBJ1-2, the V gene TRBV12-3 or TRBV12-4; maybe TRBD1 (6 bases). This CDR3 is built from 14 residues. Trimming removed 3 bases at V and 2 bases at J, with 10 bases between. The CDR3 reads CASSFHRENYGYTF. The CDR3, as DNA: TGTGCCAGCAGTTTCCACAGGGAGAACTATGGCTACACCTTC.

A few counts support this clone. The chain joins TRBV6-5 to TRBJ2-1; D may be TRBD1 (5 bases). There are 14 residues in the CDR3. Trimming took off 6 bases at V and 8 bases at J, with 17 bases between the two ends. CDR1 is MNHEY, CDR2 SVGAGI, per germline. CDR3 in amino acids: CASSPQRGRDEQFF. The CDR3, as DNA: TGTGCCAGCAGCCCCCAAAGGGGCCGCGATGAGCAGTTCTTC.

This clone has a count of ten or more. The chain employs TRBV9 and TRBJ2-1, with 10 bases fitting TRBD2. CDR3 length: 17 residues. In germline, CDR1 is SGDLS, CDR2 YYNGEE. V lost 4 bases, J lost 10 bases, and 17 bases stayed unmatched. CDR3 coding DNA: TGTGCCAGCAGCCCGACCCAACTAGCGGGGATCCTTGAAGAGCAGTTCTTC. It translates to CASSPTQLAGILEEQFF.

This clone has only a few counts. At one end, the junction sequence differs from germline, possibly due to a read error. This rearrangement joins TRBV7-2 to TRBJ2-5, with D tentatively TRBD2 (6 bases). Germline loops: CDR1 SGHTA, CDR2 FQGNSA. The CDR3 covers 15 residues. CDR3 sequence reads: CATSGKLGLATAQYF. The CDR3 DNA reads TGTGCCACCAGCGGAAAGTTGGGACTCGCCACGGCCCAGTACTTC.

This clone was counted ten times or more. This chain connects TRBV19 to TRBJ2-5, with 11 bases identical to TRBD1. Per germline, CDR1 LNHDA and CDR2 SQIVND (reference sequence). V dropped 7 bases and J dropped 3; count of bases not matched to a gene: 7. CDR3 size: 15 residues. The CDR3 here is CASTSAGQGEETQYF. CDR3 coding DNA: TGTGCCAGTACCTCAGCGGGACAGGGGGAAGAGACCCAGTACTTC.

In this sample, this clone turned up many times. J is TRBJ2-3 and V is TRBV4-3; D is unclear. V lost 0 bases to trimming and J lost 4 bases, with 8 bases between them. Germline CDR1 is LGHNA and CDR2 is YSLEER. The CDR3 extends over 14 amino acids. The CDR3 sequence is CASSQDFGSDTQYF. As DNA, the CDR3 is TGCGCCAGCAGCCAAGATTTCGGGTCAGATACGCAGTATTTT.

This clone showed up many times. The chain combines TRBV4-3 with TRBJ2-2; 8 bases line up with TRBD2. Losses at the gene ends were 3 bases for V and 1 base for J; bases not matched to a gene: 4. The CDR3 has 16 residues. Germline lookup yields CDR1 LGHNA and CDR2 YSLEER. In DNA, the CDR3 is TGCGCCAGCAGCCAGGAACTAGCGGTGAACACCGGGGAGCTGTTTTTT. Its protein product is CASSQELAVNTGELFF.

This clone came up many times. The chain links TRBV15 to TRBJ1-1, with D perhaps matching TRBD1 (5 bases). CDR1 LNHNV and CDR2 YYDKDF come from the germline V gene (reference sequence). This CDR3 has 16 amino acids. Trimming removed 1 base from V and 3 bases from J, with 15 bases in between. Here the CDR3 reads CATSRGGRVGDTEAFF. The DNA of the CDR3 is TGTGCCACCAGCAGAGGGGGCCGGGTTGGTGACACTGAAGCTTTCTTT.

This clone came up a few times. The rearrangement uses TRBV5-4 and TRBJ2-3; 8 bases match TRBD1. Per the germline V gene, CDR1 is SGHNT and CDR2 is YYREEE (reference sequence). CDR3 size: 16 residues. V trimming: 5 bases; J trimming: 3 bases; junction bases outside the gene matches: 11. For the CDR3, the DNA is TGTGCCAGCAGTAAGCCGACAGGGGCCCTTACAGATACGCAGTATTTT. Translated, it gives CASSKPTGALTDTQYF.

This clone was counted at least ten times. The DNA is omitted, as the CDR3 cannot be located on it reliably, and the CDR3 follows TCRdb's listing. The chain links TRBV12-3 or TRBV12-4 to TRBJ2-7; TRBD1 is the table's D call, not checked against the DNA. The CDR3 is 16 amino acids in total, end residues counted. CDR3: CASSSSTGTGGYEQYF.

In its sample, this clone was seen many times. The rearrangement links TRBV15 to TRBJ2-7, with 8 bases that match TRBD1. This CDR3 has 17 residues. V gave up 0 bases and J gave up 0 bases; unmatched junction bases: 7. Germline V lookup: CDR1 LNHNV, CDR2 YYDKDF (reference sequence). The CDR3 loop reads CATSRDHGQGLSYEQYF. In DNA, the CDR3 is TGTGCCACCAGCAGAGACCACGGACAGGGCCTCTCCTACGAGCAGTACTTC.

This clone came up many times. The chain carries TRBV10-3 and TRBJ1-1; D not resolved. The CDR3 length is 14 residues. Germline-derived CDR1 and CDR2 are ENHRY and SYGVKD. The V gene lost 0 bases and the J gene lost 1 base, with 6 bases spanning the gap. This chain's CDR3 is CAISESAGNTEAFF. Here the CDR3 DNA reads TGTGCCATCAGTGAGTCGGCAGGGAACACTGAAGCTTTCTTT.

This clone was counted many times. The CDR3 DNA sequence: TGTGCCAGCAGCTTAGGCCCCGGGACAGCCAACAATGAGCAGTTCTTC. Its translation is CASSLGPGTANNEQFF. The chain couples TRBV7-9 to TRBJ2-1; 7 bases are shared with TRBD1. CDR1 is SEHNR and CDR2 is FQNEAQ in the germline V gene (reference sequence). The CDR3 runs 16 residues. V shed 1 base, J shed 5 bases, and the junction held 8 bases outside the gene matches.

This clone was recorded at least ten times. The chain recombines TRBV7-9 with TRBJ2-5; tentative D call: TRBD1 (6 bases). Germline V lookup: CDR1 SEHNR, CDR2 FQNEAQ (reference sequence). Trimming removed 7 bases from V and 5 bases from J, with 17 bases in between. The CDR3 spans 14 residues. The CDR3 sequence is CASTLRGFPETQYF. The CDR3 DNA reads TGTGCCAGCACCCTAAGGGGGTTCCCCGAGACCCAGTACTTC.

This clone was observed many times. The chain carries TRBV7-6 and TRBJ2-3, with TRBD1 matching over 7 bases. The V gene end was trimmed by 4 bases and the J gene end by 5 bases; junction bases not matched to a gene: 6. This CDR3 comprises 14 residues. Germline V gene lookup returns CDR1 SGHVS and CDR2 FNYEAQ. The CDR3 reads CASSSGTVKDTQYF. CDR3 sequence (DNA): TGTGCCAGCAGCTCAGGGACAGTGAAAGATACGCAGTATTTT.

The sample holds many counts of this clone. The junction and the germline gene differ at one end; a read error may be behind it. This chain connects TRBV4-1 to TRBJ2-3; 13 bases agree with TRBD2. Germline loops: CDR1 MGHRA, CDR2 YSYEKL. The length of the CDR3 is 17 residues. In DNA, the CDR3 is TGCACCAGCAGCCGAATCCGACTAGCGGGGGGAACAGATACGCAGTATTTT. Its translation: CTSSRIRLAGGTDTQYF.

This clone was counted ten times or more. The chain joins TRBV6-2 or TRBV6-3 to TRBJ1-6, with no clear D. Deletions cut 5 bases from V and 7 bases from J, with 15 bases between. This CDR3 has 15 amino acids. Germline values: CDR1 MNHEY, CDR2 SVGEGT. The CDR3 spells CASSKYSLWNSPLHF. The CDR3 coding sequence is TGTGCCAGCAGTAAATACAGCTTGTGGAATTCACCCCTCCACTTT.

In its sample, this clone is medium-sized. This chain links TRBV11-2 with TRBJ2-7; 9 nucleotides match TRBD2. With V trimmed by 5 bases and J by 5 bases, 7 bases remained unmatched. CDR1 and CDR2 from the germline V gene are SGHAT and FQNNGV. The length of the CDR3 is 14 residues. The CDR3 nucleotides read TGTGCCAGCAGCCGGGGAGTAGCGGGGGACGAGCAGTACTTC. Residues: CASSRGVAGDEQYF.

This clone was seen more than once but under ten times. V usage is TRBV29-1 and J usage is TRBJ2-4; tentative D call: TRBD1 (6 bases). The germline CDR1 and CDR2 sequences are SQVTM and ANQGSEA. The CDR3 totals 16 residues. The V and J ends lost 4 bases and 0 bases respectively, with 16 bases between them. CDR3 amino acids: CSVAQDSILAKNIQYF. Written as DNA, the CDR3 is TGCAGCGTTGCCCAGGACAGCATCCTAGCCAAAAACATTCAGTACTTC.

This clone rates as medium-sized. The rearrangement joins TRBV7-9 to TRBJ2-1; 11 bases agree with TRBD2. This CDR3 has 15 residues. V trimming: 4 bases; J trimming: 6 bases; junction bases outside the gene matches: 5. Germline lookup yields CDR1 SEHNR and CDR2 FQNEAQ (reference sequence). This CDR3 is CASSSIAGGSNEQFF. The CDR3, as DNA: TGTGCCAGCAGCTCCATAGCGGGGGGGTCCAATGAGCAGTTCTTC.

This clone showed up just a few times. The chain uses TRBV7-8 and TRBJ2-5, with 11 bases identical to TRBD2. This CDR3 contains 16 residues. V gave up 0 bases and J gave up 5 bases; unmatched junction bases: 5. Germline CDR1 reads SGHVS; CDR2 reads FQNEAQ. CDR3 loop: CASSLALAGGVETQYF. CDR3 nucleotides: TGTGCCAGCAGCTTAGCTCTAGCGGGGGGAGTGGAGACCCAGTACTTC.

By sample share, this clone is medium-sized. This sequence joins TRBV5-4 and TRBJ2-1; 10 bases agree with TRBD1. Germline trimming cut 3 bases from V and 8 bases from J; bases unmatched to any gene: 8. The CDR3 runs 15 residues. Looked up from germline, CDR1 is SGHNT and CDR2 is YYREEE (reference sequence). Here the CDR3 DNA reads TGTGCCAGCAGCTCTGGGACAGGGGCCCGGGATGAGCAGTTCTTC. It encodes CASSSGTGARDEQFF.

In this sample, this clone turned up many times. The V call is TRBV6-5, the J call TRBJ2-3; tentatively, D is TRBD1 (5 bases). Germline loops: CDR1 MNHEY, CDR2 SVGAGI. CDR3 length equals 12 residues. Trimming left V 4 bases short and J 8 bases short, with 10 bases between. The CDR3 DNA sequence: TGTGCCAGCAGTTTCCAGGGCGTTACGCAGTATTTT. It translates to CASSFQGVTQYF.